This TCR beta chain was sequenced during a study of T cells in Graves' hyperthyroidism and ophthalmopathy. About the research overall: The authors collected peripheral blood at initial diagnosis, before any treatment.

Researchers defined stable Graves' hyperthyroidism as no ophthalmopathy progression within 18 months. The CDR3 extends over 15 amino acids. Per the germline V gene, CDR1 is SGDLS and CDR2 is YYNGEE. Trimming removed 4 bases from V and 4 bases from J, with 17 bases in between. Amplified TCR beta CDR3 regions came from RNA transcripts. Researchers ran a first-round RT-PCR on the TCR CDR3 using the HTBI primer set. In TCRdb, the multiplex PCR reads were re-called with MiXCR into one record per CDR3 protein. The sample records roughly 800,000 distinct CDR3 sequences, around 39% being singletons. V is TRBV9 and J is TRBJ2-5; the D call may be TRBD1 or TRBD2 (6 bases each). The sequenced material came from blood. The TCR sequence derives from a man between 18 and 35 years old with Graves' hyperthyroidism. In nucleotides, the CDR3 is TGTGCCAGCAGCCCCGGAGGGACAAACGGAGAGACCCAGTACTTC. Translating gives CASSPGGTNGETQYF.